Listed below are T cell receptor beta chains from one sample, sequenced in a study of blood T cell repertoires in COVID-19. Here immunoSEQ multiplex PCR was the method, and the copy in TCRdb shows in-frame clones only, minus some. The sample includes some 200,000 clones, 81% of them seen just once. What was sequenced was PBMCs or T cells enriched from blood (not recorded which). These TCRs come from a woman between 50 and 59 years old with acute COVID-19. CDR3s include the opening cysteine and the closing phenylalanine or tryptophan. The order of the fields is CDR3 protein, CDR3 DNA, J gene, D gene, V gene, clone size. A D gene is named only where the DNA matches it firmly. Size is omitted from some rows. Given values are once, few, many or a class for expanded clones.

CASSSSAVSYEQYF TGTGCCAGCAGCTCCTCGGCGGTTTCCTACGAGCAGTACTTC TRBJ2-7 . TRBV7-2 .
CASSPGQGANEKLFF TGTGCCAGCTCACCCGGACAGGGGGCTAATGAAAAACTGTTTTTT TRBJ1-4 TRBD1 TRBV18 .
CASSWSAGEYNEQFF TGTGCCAGCAGCTGGTCCGCGGGAGAATACAATGAGCAGTTCTTC TRBJ2-1 TRBD2 TRBV5-4 .
CASSLFPDSASGSPLHF TGTGCCAGCAGCTTATTCCCGGACAGCGCCTCGGGTTCACCCCTCCACTTT TRBJ1-6 . TRBV7-9 .
CASSPRMSQGAEAFF TGTGCCAGCAGCCCCCGAATGTCACAGGGGGCTGAAGCTTTCTTT TRBJ1-1 TRBD1 TRBV9 .
CAWSVPETGRVHNKLANYGYTF TGTGCCTGGAGTGTCCCCGAGACAGGGAGAGTACATAATAAGTTAGCTAACTATGGCTACACCTTC TRBJ1-2 TRBD1 TRBV30 once
CASSPAGVDYGYTF TGTGCCAGCTCACCAGCAGGGGTTGACTATGGCTACACCTTC TRBJ1-2 . TRBV18 .
CAVGQVYTEAFF TGTGCCGTCGGACAGGTCTACACTGAAGCTTTCTTT TRBJ1-1 TRBD1 TRBV10-3 .
CASSPQNREGDTEAFF TGTGCCAGCTCACCACAAAACAGGGAGGGGGACACTGAAGCTTTCTTT TRBJ1-1 . TRBV18 .
CASTRPGTDTQYF TGTGCCAGCACTCGGCCGGGAACAGATACGCAGTATTTT TRBJ2-3 . TRBV28 .
CASSQAASGRDEQYF TGCGCCAGCAGCCAAGCCGCTAGCGGGAGAGACGAGCAGTACTTC TRBJ2-7 TRBD2 TRBV4-1 .
CASSQGIGQGVEAFF TGCGCCAGCAGCCAAGGGATCGGACAGGGGGTTGAAGCTTTCTTT TRBJ1-1 TRBD1 TRBV4-1 .
CASSELRIGGTQYF TGTGCCAGCAGCGAACTCCGGATCGGGGGGACCCAGTACTTC TRBJ2-5 . TRBV9 .
CATSRRTGGTGETQYF TGTGCCACCAGCAGACGAACAGGGGGGACCGGGGAGACCCAGTACTTC TRBJ2-5 TRBD1 TRBV15 .
CASSNSGGVPYEQYF TGTGCCAGCAGCAACAGCGGGGGGGTCCCCTACGAGCAGTACTTC TRBJ2-7 TRBD2 TRBV28 .
CASSHATGGDDQPQHF TGTGCCAGCAGCCACGCTACAGGGGGCGATGATCAGCCCCAGCATTTT TRBJ1-5 TRBD1 TRBV5-4 .
CASSESLGGAGLNEQFF TGTGCCAGCAGTGAATCACTCGGGGGAGCTGGGTTAAATGAGCAGTTCTTC TRBJ2-1 . TRBV6-1 once
CASSPLLTDRGRLCTGELFF TGTGCCAGCAGCCCCCTTCTCACGGACAGGGGGCGATTGTGCACCGGGGAGCTGTTTTTT TRBJ2-2 TRBD1 TRBV3-1/TRBV3-2 .
CASSQSRLLGISPGIQYF TGTGCCAGCAGCCAGAGCCGGTTACTAGGGATATCTCCCGGCATTCAGTACTTC TRBJ2-4 . TRBV3-1/TRBV3-2 few
CASSLDRDNFGFF TGTGCCAGCAGCTTAGATAGGGACAACTTCGGTTTCTTT TRBJ1-1 . TRBV7-2 .
CASRVDSENQPQHF TGTGCCAGCAGGGTCGACAGCGAGAATCAGCCCCAGCATTTT TRBJ1-5 . TRBV2 .
CASSQRTDNEQFF TGCGCCAGCAGCCAGAGGACAGACAATGAGCAGTTCTTC TRBJ2-1 . TRBV5-1 .
CASSRNGPGDGEKLFF TGTGCCAGCAGCCGAAACGGACCGGGGGATGGGGAAAAACTGTTTTTT TRBJ1-4 . TRBV9 .
CASSLVYSYEQYF TGTGCCAGCAGCTTAGTTTACAGCTACGAGCAGTACTTC TRBJ2-7 . TRBV7-8 few
CASSRTGGETQYF TGTGCCAGCAGCCGGACAGGGGGCGAGACCCAGTACTTC TRBJ2-5 TRBD1 TRBV14 .
CASSLSGGLETQYF TGTGCCAGCAGCTTATCCGGGGGGCTGGAGACCCAGTACTTC TRBJ2-5 . TRBV7-6 .
CASSVGVAGDNEQFF TGTGCCAGCAGCGTAGGAGTAGCGGGGGACAATGAGCAGTTCTTC TRBJ2-1 TRBD2 TRBV9 .
CASSGGQGSYGYTF TGTGCCAGCAGTGGGGGACAGGGGAGCTATGGCTACACCTTC TRBJ1-2 TRBD1 TRBV25-1 .
CASSSGHPWESYNEQFF TGTGCCAGCAGCTCGGGACACCCGTGGGAGTCCTACAATGAGCAGTTCTTC TRBJ2-1 . TRBV7-8 .
CASSLGQAGTGELFF TGCGCCAGCAGCTTGGGACAGGCGGGCACCGGGGAGCTGTTTTTT TRBJ2-2 TRBD1 TRBV4-1 .
CASSRGGAGDPDTQYF TGTGCCAGCAGCCGAGGTGGGGCTGGAGATCCAGATACGCAGTATTTT TRBJ2-3 . TRBV7-8 .
CASSYPTGQGKTYEQYF TGTGCCAGCAGTTACCCTACCGGACAGGGTAAAACCTACGAGCAGTACTTC TRBJ2-7 TRBD1 TRBV6-2/TRBV6-3 .
CASSLGTGGSTDTQYF TGCGCCAGCAGCTTAGGGACAGGGGGGAGCACAGATACGCAGTATTTT TRBJ2-3 TRBD1 TRBV5-1 .
CASRESSYNSPLHF TGTGCCAGTAGGGAGAGCTCCTATAATTCACCCCTCCACTTT TRBJ1-6 . TRBV19 .
CASSEEGQGRWNTEAFF TGTGCCAGCAGTGAAGAGGGACAGGGGCGATGGAACACTGAAGCTTTCTTT TRBJ1-1 TRBD1 TRBV6-1 .
CASSRPGGQGGEQYF TGTGCCAGCAGCCGACCAGGAGGGCAGGGCGGCGAGCAGTACTTC TRBJ2-7 . TRBV3-1/TRBV3-2 .
CASSFGRLGGISPVF TGTGCCAGCAGTTTTGGTCGACTAGGGGGCATCTCACCCGTCTTC TRBJ2-1 . TRBV27 .
CASSQGIVAGGYTGELFF TGCGCCAGCAGCCAAGGAATAGTAGCGGGGGGGTACACCGGGGAGCTGTTTTTT TRBJ2-2 TRBD2 TRBV4-3 .
CASSQRLAGISYEQYF TGTGCCAGCAGCCAAAGACTAGCGGGGATCTCCTACGAGCAGTACTTC TRBJ2-7 TRBD2 TRBV14 .
CASSLGDYNQPQHF TGTGCCAGCAGCTTAGGGGACTACAATCAGCCCCAGCATTTT TRBJ1-5 . TRBV7-8 .
CAVGVGGTTQYF TGTGCCGTAGGTGTGGGGGGGACGACGCAGTATTTT TRBJ2-3 TRBD2 TRBV3-1/TRBV3-2 once
CASSQDSGGTPDTQYF TGCGCCAGCAGCCAAGACAGCGGGGGGACCCCAGATACGCAGTATTTT TRBJ2-3 TRBD2 TRBV4-1 .
CAWGREVVGHEQYF TGTGCCTGGGGGAGGGAGGTAGTAGGCCACGAGCAGTACTTC TRBJ2-7 TRBD2 TRBV30 .
CASSLAGAGNYGYTF TGTGCCAGCAGTCTTGCGGGAGCGGGAAACTATGGCTACACCTTC TRBJ1-2 . TRBV5-4 .
CASSVADSSYEQYF TGTGCCAGCAGCGTAGCGGACAGCTCCTACGAGCAGTACTTC TRBJ2-7 . TRBV9 .
CASSRAGTSNEQFF TGTGCCAGTAGTCGAGCCGGGACATCTAATGAGCAGTTCTTC TRBJ2-1 . TRBV19 few
CASTADRGQGYEQYF TGTGCCAGCACTGCTGACCGGGGACAGGGATACGAGCAGTACTTC TRBJ2-7 TRBD1 TRBV2 .
CASRDTDRAALDTQYF TGTGCCAGCAGAGACACAGACAGGGCAGCGTTAGATACGCAGTATTTT TRBJ2-3 TRBD1 TRBV28 .
CASSSGQRIYNSPLHF TGTGCCAGCAGTTCGGGACAGAGAATCTATAATTCACCCCTCCACTTT TRBJ1-6 TRBD1 TRBV27 .
CASSLELERYSGNTIYF TGTGCCAGCAGCTTAGAACTGGAGCGTTACTCTGGAAACACCATATATTTT TRBJ1-3 . TRBV7-9 .
CASSQDDRPFSYNEQFF TGCGCCAGCAGCCAAGATGACAGGCCCTTCTCCTACAATGAGCAGTTCTTC TRBJ2-1 . TRBV4-1 .